This TCR beta chain was captured by sequencing in a study of post-analysis software for immune sequencing data. The study's findings and limits: Among 4 or 5 TRBV segments more frequent in patients than controls were TRBV5-6, TRBV5-1 and TRBV20-1.

Carried by the TCR beta cDNA libraries were unique molecular identifiers. TCRdb processed the PCR reads anew with MiXCR; each CDR3 protein has one entry. The profile shows about 430,000 distinct CDR3 sequences, approximately 39% of them singletons. Concerning this clonotype: Its matching antigen is unknown.

The CDR3 runs to 16 residues. The germline V and J ends were trimmed by 4 bases and 3 bases, with 18 bases remaining between them. Per germline, CDR1 SGHDN and CDR2 FVKESK. The chain employs TRBV14 and TRBJ1-2; D is unclear. This TCR came from a girl under 10 years old with multiple sclerosis. The sample consisted of blood. The CDR3 loop is CASSRTGLGEDYGYTF. CDR3 nucleotide sequence: TGTGCCAGCAGCCGGACGGGCCTCGGGGAGGACTATGGCTACACCTTC.